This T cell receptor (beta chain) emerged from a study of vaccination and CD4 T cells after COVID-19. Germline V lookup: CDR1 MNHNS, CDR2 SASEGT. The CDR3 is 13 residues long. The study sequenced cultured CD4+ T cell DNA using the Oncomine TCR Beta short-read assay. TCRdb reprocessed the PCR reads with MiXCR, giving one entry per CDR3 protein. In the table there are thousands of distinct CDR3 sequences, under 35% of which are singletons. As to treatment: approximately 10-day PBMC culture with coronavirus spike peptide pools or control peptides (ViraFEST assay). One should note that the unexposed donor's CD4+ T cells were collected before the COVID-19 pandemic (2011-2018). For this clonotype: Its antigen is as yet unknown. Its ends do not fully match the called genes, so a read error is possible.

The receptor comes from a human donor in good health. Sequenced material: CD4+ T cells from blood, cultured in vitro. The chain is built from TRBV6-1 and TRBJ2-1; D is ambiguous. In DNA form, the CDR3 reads TGTACCAGCAGTGCGCGTCTAGGGAATGAGCAGTTCTTC. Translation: CTSSARLGNEQFF.